The text below deals with one TCR beta chain. Its antigen remains unknown. The data are from a study of cytomegalovirus exposure and HLA in healthy donors. Germline CDR1 MGHRA, CDR2 YSYEKL. V lost 0 bases and J lost 5; bases outside the gene matches: 9. The CDR3 totals 17 residues. Study-level points and caveats: Researchers reported in a later analysis that common viral pathogens appeared linked to several top clusters. For TCR beta chains, V- and J-gene trimming was later linked to a missense DCLRE1C variant.

Primers: 60 Vbeta forward and 13 Jbeta reverse. This table comes from immunoSEQ multiplex PCR, and its TCRdb copy is limited to in-frame clones, with some not included. The data show tens of thousands of clones, around 80% seen once. The chain recombines TRBV4-1 with TRBJ1-4, with TRBD1 matching 7 bases. The sample consisted of PBMCs. The receptor comes from a male donor in good health and CMV-seropositive. The CDR3 here is CASSQDVGQGGNEKLFF. The CDR3 coding sequence is TGCGCCAGCAGCCAAGATGTGGGGCAGGGGGGAAATGAAAAACTGTTTTTT.